The 7 T cell receptor beta chains presented below share a single source sample, sequenced in a study of OX40 agonist ivuxolimab in advanced cancers. The protocol was immunoSEQ multiplex PCR, while the TCRdb copy is restricted to in-frame clones and leaves out a portion. The table has over 75,000 clones, roughly 90% seen once. The material sequenced was CD4+ or CD8+ T cells sorted from blood, taken in a trial of the OX40 agonist ivuxolimab. The origin of the receptors is an adult with an advanced solid tumor such as melanoma, head and neck, liver or kidney cancer.

V gene TRBV28 combines with J gene TRBJ1-2; D might be TRBD1 (6 bases). V was shortened by 6 bases and J by 1 base, with 12 bases between the two germline ends. Germline V lookup: CDR1 MDHEN, CDR2 SYDVKM. This CDR3 is built from 14 residues. Written as DNA, the CDR3 is TGTGCCAGCAGGTCCCGAGGGGGTAACTATGGCTACACCTTC. The encoded protein is CASRSRGGNYGYTF.

The chain has TRBV18 and TRBJ1-3; TRBD1 matches 7 bases. This CDR3 region has 14 residues. CDR1 and CDR2 (germline): KGHSH, LQKENI. After removal of 4 bases from V and 4 bases from J, the junction contained 4 bases not matched to a gene. Here the CDR3 DNA reads TGTGCCAGCTCACAGGGGGCCACAGGAAACACCATATATTTT. Protein sequence: CASSQGATGNTIYF. Supplemented by reference TRBV18 and TRBJ1-3, the full variable domain reads NAGVMQNPRHLVRRRGQEARLRCSPMKGHSHVYWYRQLPEEGLKFMVYLQKENIIDESGMPKERFSAEFPKEGPSILRIQQVVRGDSAAYFCASSQGATGNTIYFGEGSWLTVV.

The chain recombines TRBV14 with TRBJ2-7; D is unresolved. The V gene's germline CDR1 is SGHDN and CDR2 FVKESK. This CDR3 spans 11 amino acids. The ends were cut back, 2 bases at V and 6 bases at J, with 5 bases in the middle. The CDR3 loop reads CASSQQVEQYF. Here the CDR3 DNA reads TGTGCCAGCAGCCAACAGGTCGAGCAGTACTTC.

The chain uses TRBV9 and TRBJ1-1; D might be TRBD1 (5 bases). From germline, CDR1 is SGDLS and CDR2 YYNGEE. V dropped 2 bases and J dropped 10 bases, with 18 bases sitting between them. CDR3 length equals 14 residues. The CDR3 spells CASSVSPSGGRAFF. In DNA form, the CDR3 reads TGTGCCAGCAGCGTCAGCCCCTCGGGGGGAAGAGCTTTCTTT.

The chain combines TRBV19 with TRBJ2-1; 11 positions agree with TRBD2. The J segment lost 10 bases and the V segment lost 6 bases, leaving 11 bases of the junction unmatched. The CDR3 is 15 residues long. The germline V gene encodes CDR1 LNHDA and CDR2 SQIVND (reference sequence). The chain's CDR3 is CASSRPLAGGGEQFF. In DNA form, the CDR3 reads TGTGCCAGTAGCCGACCTCTAGCGGGGGGAGGGGAGCAGTTCTTC.

The chain joins TRBV18 to TRBJ2-1; 13 nucleotides match TRBD2. V lost 3 bases and J lost 5; bases outside the gene matches: 1. Germline V gives CDR1 KGHSH, CDR2 LQKENI. The CDR3 has 15 residues. The CDR3 here is CASSPGTSGNNEQFF. The CDR3 nucleotides read TGTGCCAGCTCACCTGGGACTAGCGGGAACAATGAGCAGTTCTTC.

This clone was seen a single time. The chain uses TRBV5-4 and TRBJ1-6; 7 bases map to TRBD1. From germline, CDR1 is SGHNT and CDR2 YYREEE (reference sequence). The V gene end was trimmed by 1 base and the J gene end by 6 bases; junction bases not matched to a gene: 1. The CDR3 is 14 residues long. The CDR3 region has the DNA TGTGCCAGCAGCTTGAACAGGGGTAATTCACCCCTCCACTTT. Amino acid sequence: CASSLNRGNSPLHF.